This TCR beta chain was identified during a study of OX40 agonist ivuxolimab in advanced cancers. The assay was immunoSEQ multiplex PCR, and TCRdb's table has in-frame clones only and misses some. Altogether some 50,000 clones are present, 80% to 90% being singletons, with the ten largest covering approximately 1.7%. The clonotype comes from an adult with an advanced solid tumor such as melanoma, head and neck, liver or kidney cancer. The sequenced sample was CD4+ or CD8+ T cells sorted from blood, obtained in a trial of the OX40 agonist ivuxolimab.

The DNA for the CDR3 is TGTGCCAGTAGCCCCGGGACTAGCGGGCCCTCACAAGAGACCCAGTACTTC. Translated, it gives CASSPGTSGPSQETQYF. The gene calls are TRBV19 and TRBJ2-5, with 12 bases aligning to TRBD2. This CDR3 has 17 residues. With V trimmed by 6 bases and J by 2 bases, 10 bases remained unmatched. The germline V gene has CDR1 LNHDA and CDR2 SQIVND (reference sequence). The entire variable domain, with the rest obtained from reference TRBV19 and TRBJ2-5, is as follows: DGGITQSPKYLFRKEGQNVTLSCEQNLNHDAMYWYRQDPGQGLRLIYYSQIVNDFQKGDIAEGYSVSREKKESFPLTVTSAQKNPTAFYLCASSPGTSGPSQETQYFGPGTRLLVL.